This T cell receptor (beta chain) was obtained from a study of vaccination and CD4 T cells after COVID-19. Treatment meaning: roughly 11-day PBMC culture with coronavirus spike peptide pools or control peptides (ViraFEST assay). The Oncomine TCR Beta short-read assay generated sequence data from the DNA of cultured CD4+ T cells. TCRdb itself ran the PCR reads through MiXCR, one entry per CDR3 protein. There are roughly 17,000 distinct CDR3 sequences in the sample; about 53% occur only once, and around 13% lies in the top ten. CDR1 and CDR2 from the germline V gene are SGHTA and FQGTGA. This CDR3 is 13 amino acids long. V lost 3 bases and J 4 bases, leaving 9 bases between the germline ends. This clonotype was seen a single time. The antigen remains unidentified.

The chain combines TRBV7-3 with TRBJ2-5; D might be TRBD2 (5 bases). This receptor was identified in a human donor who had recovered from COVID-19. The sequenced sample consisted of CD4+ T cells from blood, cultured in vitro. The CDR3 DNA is TGTGCCAGCAGCTTCAGAGAGGGAGAGACCCAGTACTTC. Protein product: CASSFREGETQYF.